The rows below give T cell receptor beta chains drawn from one sample of a study of post-analysis software for immune sequencing data. In TCRdb, the PCR reads were re-called with MiXCR into one record per CDR3 protein. This table holds around 260,000 distinct CDR3 sequences, 30% to 45% found once. The source material was blood. The receptors were gathered from a girl between 5 and 17 years old with multiple sclerosis. Each CDR3 is given with its conserved first and last residue. Fields, in order: V gene, D gene, clone size, J gene, CDR3 DNA, CDR3 protein. D genes are given only for firm matches. Clone sizes are given selectively: once, few, many, or a class where the clone is expanded.

V gene: TRBV6-6; D gene: .; clone size: .; J gene: TRBJ2-3; CDR3 DNA: TGTGCCAGCAGAGGCGGAGAGGTTCGAGGCACAGATACGCAGTATTTT; CDR3 protein: CASRGGEVRGTDTQYF
V gene: TRBV5-1; D gene: .; clone size: many; J gene: TRBJ1-2; CDR3 DNA: TGCGCCAGCAGCTTCGCCGGGACATCAGCTAACTATGGCTACACCTTC; CDR3 protein: CASSFAGTSANYGYTF
V gene: TRBV5-1; D gene: .; clone size: few; J gene: TRBJ2-3; CDR3 DNA: TGCGCCAGCAGCGGGGGGGCCGGTGGCACAGATACGCAGTATTTT; CDR3 protein: CASSGGAGGTDTQYF
V gene: TRBV15; D gene: .; clone size: .; J gene: TRBJ2-7; CDR3 DNA: TGTGCCACCAGCCTTGATGGGATCGAGCAGTACTTC; CDR3 protein: CATSLDGIEQYF
V gene: TRBV7-9; D gene: .; clone size: .; J gene: TRBJ1-5; CDR3 DNA: TGTGCCAGCAGCTTGAAGGATCAGCCCCAGCATTTT; CDR3 protein: CASSLKDQPQHF
V gene: TRBV29-1; D gene: .; clone size: .; J gene: TRBJ1-1; CDR3 DNA: TGCAGCGTGTGGACAGATAACACTGAAGCTTTCTTT; CDR3 protein: CSVWTDNTEAFF
V gene: TRBV20-1; D gene: .; clone size: .; J gene: TRBJ1-1; CDR3 DNA: TGCAGTGTGGTGAATCCAACTGAAGCTTTCTTT; CDR3 protein: CSVVNPTEAFF
V gene: TRBV10-3; D gene: .; clone size: .; J gene: TRBJ2-1; CDR3 DNA: TGTGCCATCAGTGAGCCCTTCAAAGACAATGAGCAGTTCTTC; CDR3 protein: CAISEPFKDNEQFF
V gene: TRBV29-1; D gene: .; clone size: .; J gene: TRBJ1-4; CDR3 DNA: TGCAGCGTTGCGTCAGACGAATCTGCAACTAATGAAAAACGGTTTTTT; CDR3 protein: CSVASDESATNEKRFF
V gene: TRBV28; D gene: .; clone size: .; J gene: TRBJ2-3; CDR3 DNA: TGTGCCAGCACGCGGGTGGAGGGGAGCACAGATACGCAGTATTTT; CDR3 protein: CASTRVEGSTDTQYF
V gene: TRBV29-1; D gene: TRBD2; clone size: few; J gene: TRBJ2-3; CDR3 DNA: TGCAGCGTGGCGACTAGCGGGAGAGGCAGAGATACGCAGTATTTT; CDR3 protein: CSVATSGRGRDTQYF
V gene: TRBV5-6; D gene: .; clone size: .; J gene: TRBJ2-5; CDR3 DNA: TGTGCCAGCAGCTTGGACCTTACGGAAGAGACCCAGTACTTC; CDR3 protein: CASSLDLTEETQYF
V gene: TRBV29-1; D gene: TRBD2; clone size: many; J gene: TRBJ2-1; CDR3 DNA: TGCAGCGTTGACGCGGTAGCGGGGGGGGGCATGGAGCAGTTCTTC; CDR3 protein: CSVDAVAGGGMEQFF
V gene: TRBV6-2/TRBV6-3; D gene: .; clone size: many; J gene: TRBJ2-1; CDR3 DNA: TGTGCCAGCAGTTCCTACCAAAATGAGCAGTTCTTC; CDR3 protein: CASSSYQNEQFF
V gene: TRBV4-1; D gene: .; clone size: few; J gene: TRBJ1-5; CDR3 DNA: TGCGCCAGCAGCCAAGGAGGAGAAACAGGGCGCACGATAAGGGGCAATCAGCCCCAGCATTTT; CDR3 protein: CASSQGGETGRTIRGNQPQHF
V gene: TRBV19; D gene: .; clone size: .; J gene: TRBJ1-5; CDR3 DNA: TGTGCCAGTAAAAAGGGACCCCTGTCGCCCCAGCATTTT; CDR3 protein: CASKKGPLSPQHF
V gene: TRBV20-1; D gene: TRBD2; clone size: many; J gene: TRBJ2-1; CDR3 DNA: TGCAGTGCTAGAGATCCGGGGGGGGTCTACAATGAGCAGTTCTTC; CDR3 protein: CSARDPGGVYNEQFF
V gene: TRBV2; D gene: TRBD2; clone size: many; J gene: TRBJ2-1; CDR3 DNA: TGTGCCAGCAGTCTTAGCGGGCCTAACAATGAGCAGTTCTTC; CDR3 protein: CASSLSGPNNEQFF
V gene: TRBV10-1; D gene: .; clone size: .; J gene: TRBJ2-1; CDR3 DNA: TGCGCCAGCAGTGAGGGGAATGAGCAGTTCTTC; CDR3 protein: CASSEGNEQFF
V gene: TRBV3-1; D gene: TRBD2; clone size: many; J gene: TRBJ2-1; CDR3 DNA: TGTGCCAGCAGCCCCACCGGGACTAGCGGGAGAAATGAGCAGTTCTTC; CDR3 protein: CASSPTGTSGRNEQFF
V gene: TRBV27; D gene: .; clone size: many; J gene: TRBJ2-1; CDR3 DNA: TGTGCCAGCAGTCGCCCCCCCTCGGAGCAGTTCTTC; CDR3 protein: CASSRPPSEQFF
V gene: TRBV10-3; D gene: .; clone size: few; J gene: TRBJ2-2; CDR3 DNA: TGTGCCATCAGTATTTCGCAGGGATACACCGGGGAGCTGTTTTTT; CDR3 protein: CAISISQGYTGELFF
V gene: TRBV7-9; D gene: .; clone size: many; J gene: TRBJ2-5; CDR3 DNA: TGTGCCAGCAGGCCTTGGCGAGAGACCCAGTACTTC; CDR3 protein: CASRPWRETQYF
V gene: TRBV12-3/TRBV12-4; D gene: .; clone size: many; J gene: TRBJ2-5; CDR3 DNA: TGTGCCAGCACTTTGGGAAAGGGGGCCCAGTACTTC; CDR3 protein: CASTLGKGAQYF
V gene: TRBV4-1; D gene: .; clone size: .; J gene: TRBJ1-1; CDR3 DNA: TGCGCCAGCAGCCTGGTGGTCATGAACACTGAAGCTTTCTTT; CDR3 protein: CASSLVVMNTEAFF
V gene: TRBV29-1; D gene: TRBD2; clone size: .; J gene: TRBJ2-2; CDR3 DNA: TGCAGCGTTAGCGGGGGGGGCGGCACCGGGGAGCTGTTTTTT; CDR3 protein: CSVSGGGGTGELFF
V gene: TRBV6-2/TRBV6-3; D gene: .; clone size: .; J gene: TRBJ2-1; CDR3 DNA: TGTGCCAGCAGTATACAGGGTAGGGATGAGCAGTTCTTC; CDR3 protein: CASSIQGRDEQFF
V gene: TRBV10-3; D gene: .; clone size: .; J gene: TRBJ2-1; CDR3 DNA: TGTGCCATCAGTGAGTCCGGGCAGGGCTCCTACAATGAGCAGTTCTTC; CDR3 protein: CAISESGQGSYNEQFF
V gene: TRBV4-1; D gene: .; clone size: many; J gene: TRBJ1-5; CDR3 DNA: TGCGCCAGCAGCCAAGAAGGTACAGGGACAAGTCAGCCCCAGCATTTT; CDR3 protein: CASSQEGTGTSQPQHF
V gene: TRBV11-2; D gene: TRBD2; clone size: .; J gene: TRBJ2-1; CDR3 DNA: TGTGCCAGCAGCTTAGTACTCTCTAGCGGGAGCGTGCATGAGCAGTTCTTC; CDR3 protein: CASSLVLSSGSVHEQFF
V gene: TRBV28; D gene: .; clone size: .; J gene: TRBJ2-5; CDR3 DNA: TGTGCCAGCAGCAGTCCAGCGACCTACGTGCAGTACTTC; CDR3 protein: CASSSPATYVQYF
V gene: TRBV20-1; D gene: .; clone size: many; J gene: TRBJ2-5; CDR3 DNA: TGCAGTGCTAGTGAGGAGACCCAGTACTTC; CDR3 protein: CSASEETQYF
V gene: TRBV3-1; D gene: TRBD1; clone size: .; J gene: TRBJ2-1; CDR3 DNA: TGTGCCAGCAGCCAAGATTCTCTAGAAGCAAGGGGGCGCGATGAGCAGTTCTTC; CDR3 protein: CASSQDSLEARGRDEQFF
V gene: TRBV20-1; D gene: .; clone size: .; J gene: TRBJ1-3; CDR3 DNA: TGCAGTGGCTTGGGCTCTGGAAACACCATATATTTT; CDR3 protein: CSGLGSGNTIYF
V gene: TRBV21-1; D gene: .; clone size: .; J gene: TRBJ1-1; CDR3 DNA: TGTGCCAGCAGCTTACATTTGACAGGAGGGAACACTGAAGCTTTCTTT; CDR3 protein: CASSLHLTGGNTEAFF
V gene: TRBV5-1; D gene: TRBD1; clone size: .; J gene: TRBJ1-3; CDR3 DNA: TGCGCCAGCAGCCGCCGGGGACAGGGATTCTCTGGAAACACCATATATTTT; CDR3 protein: CASSRRGQGFSGNTIYF
V gene: TRBV13; D gene: TRBD2; clone size: few; J gene: TRBJ2-3; CDR3 DNA: TGTGCCAGCAGCCCTGTTTTTGCGGGGGGCACAGATACGCAGTATTTT; CDR3 protein: CASSPVFAGGTDTQYF
V gene: TRBV12-3/TRBV12-4; D gene: TRBD1; clone size: .; J gene: TRBJ2-5; CDR3 DNA: TGTGCCAGCAGAGTGGGGACAGCAGAGACCCAGTACTTC; CDR3 protein: CASRVGTAETQYF
V gene: TRBV27; D gene: .; clone size: .; J gene: TRBJ1-1; CDR3 DNA: TGTGCCAGCAGTTTGACAAGGATGAACACTGAAGCTTTCTTT; CDR3 protein: CASSLTRMNTEAFF
V gene: TRBV20-1; D gene: .; clone size: .; J gene: TRBJ1-4; CDR3 DNA: TGCAGTGCTAGAGATCCAACAGGGCAACAAGAAAAACTGTTTTTT; CDR3 protein: CSARDPTGQQEKLFF